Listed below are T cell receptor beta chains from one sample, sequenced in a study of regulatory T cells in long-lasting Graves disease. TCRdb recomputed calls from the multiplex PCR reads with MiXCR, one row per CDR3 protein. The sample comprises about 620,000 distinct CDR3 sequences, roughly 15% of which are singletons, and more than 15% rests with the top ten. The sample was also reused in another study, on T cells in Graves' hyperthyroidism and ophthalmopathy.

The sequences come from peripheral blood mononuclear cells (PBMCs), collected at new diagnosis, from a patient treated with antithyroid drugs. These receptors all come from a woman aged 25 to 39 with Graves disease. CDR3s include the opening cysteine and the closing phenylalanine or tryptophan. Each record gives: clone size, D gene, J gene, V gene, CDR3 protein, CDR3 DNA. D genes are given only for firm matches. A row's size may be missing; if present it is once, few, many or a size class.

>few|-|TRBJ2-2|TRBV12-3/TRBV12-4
CASTPHMRGELFF
TGTGCCAGCACCCCCCATATGCGCGGGGAGCTGTTTTTT
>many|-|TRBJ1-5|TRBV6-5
CASSSTGDFNQPQHF
TGTGCCAGCAGTTCAACGGGGGACTTCAATCAGCCCCAGCATTTT
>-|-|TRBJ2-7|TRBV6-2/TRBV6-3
CASSYSSGNGGNEQYF
TGTGCCAGCAGCTACTCTAGCGGCAACGGGGGCAACGAGCAGTACTTC
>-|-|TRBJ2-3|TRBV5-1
CASSYRDMITDTQYF
TGCGCCAGCAGCTACCGGGACATGATCACAGATACGCAGTATTTT
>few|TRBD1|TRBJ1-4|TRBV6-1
CASSVNRGSEKLFF
TGTGCCAGCAGTGTTAACAGGGGGAGTGAAAAACTGTTTTTT
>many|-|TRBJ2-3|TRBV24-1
CATSSGERTDTQYF
TGTGCCACCTCATCAGGGGAGCGGACAGATACGCAGTATTTT
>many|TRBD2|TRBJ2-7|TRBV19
CASSTSSGRPSYEQYF
TGTGCCAGTAGTACCTCAAGCGGGAGGCCCTCCTACGAGCAGTACTTC
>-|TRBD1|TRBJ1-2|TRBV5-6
CASSGDRAFYGYTF
TGTGCCAGCAGCGGGGACAGGGCCTTCTATGGCTACACCTTC
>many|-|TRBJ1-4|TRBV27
CASSWSPNEKLFF
TGTGCCAGCAGTTGGTCACCTAATGAAAAACTGTTTTTT
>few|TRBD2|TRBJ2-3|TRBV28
CASRRLGTSVSDTQYF
TGTGCCAGCAGAAGACTAGGGACTAGCGTCTCAGATACGCAGTATTTT
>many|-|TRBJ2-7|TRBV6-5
CASSYGGRLEQYF
TGTGCCAGCAGTTACGGGGGCCGTCTCGAGCAGTACTTC
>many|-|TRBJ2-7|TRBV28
CASTLSSTGWGEQYF
TGTGCCAGCACCCTGAGTAGCACGGGTTGGGGGGAGCAGTACTTC
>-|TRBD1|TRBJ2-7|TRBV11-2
CASSLEQGTAYEQYF
TGTGCCAGCAGCTTGGAACAGGGGACGGCCTACGAGCAGTACTTC
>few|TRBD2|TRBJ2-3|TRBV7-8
CASSLLLAGFTDTQYF
TGTGCCAGCAGTCTTCTACTAGCGGGATTCACAGATACGCAGTATTTT
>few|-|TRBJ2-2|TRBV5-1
CASTIFGGGGAGELFF
TGCGCCAGCACCATCTTCGGGGGCGGGGGTGCCGGGGAGCTGTTTTTT
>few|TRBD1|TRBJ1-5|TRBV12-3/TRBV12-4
CASSRPGTGYQPQHF
TGTGCCAGCAGCCGACCCGGGACAGGGTATCAGCCCCAGCATTTT
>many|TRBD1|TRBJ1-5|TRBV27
CASSPTGQGKGQPQHF
TGTGCCAGCAGTCCCACAGGACAGGGGAAAGGTCAGCCCCAGCATTTT
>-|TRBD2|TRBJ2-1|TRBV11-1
CASSFTSGSRNEQFF
TGTGCCAGCAGTTTCACTAGCGGGAGTAGGAATGAGCAGTTCTTC
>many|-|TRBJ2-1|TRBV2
CASSNIGSFDEQFF
TGTGCCAGCAGTAACATCGGTAGCTTCGATGAGCAGTTCTTC
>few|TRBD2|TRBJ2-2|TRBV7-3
CASRTTPGEREGPAGELFF
TGTGCCAGCAGGACCACCCCGGGGGAGCGGGAGGGCCCGGCCGGGGAGCTGTTTTTT
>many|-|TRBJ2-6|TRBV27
CASSLSDSGANVLTF
TGTGCCAGCAGTTTATCAGACTCTGGGGCCAACGTCCTGACTTTC
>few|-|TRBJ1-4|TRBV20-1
CSARDGANEKLFF
TGCAGTGCTAGAGACGGAGCTAATGAAAAACTGTTTTTT
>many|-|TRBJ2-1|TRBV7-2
CASSILTYNEQFF
TGTGCCAGCAGCATTCTGACCTACAATGAGCAGTTCTTC
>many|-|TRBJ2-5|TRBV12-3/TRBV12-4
CASSRGHRETQYF
TGTGCCAGCAGCAGGGGTCACCGAGAGACCCAGTACTTC
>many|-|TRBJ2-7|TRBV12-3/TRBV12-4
CASSFGRMSRTLYEQYF
TGTGCCAGCAGTTTCGGGCGGATGTCACGGACCCTCTACGAGCAGTACTTC
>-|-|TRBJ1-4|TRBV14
CASSPRLGNEKLFF
TGTGCCAGCAGCCCCCGTTTGGGCAATGAAAAACTGTTTTTT
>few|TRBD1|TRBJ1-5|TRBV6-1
CASGRQGYGNQPQHF
TGTGCCAGCGGCCGACAGGGTTACGGCAATCAGCCCCAGCATTTT
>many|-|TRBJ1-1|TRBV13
CASRLGTGNTEAFF
TGTGCCAGCAGGCTAGGGACTGGGAACACTGAAGCTTTCTTT
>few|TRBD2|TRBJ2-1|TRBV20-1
CSARPMGREGLGEQFF
TGCAGTGCTAGACCAATGGGGCGGGAGGGGTTAGGAGAGCAGTTCTTC
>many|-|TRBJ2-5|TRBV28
CASGVGSLQETQYF
TGTGCCAGTGGAGTGGGGAGCCTCCAAGAGACCCAGTACTTC
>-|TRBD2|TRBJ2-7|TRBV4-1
CASSRSGLAVNEQYF
TGCGCCAGCAGCCGGTCAGGACTAGCCGTAAACGAGCAGTACTTC
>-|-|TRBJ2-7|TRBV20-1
CSARRAPYEQYF
TGCAGTGCTAGACGGGCCCCCTACGAGCAGTACTTC
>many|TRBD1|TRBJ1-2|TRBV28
CASSYPPGQGNGNANYGYTF
TGTGCCAGCAGCTATCCTCCGGGACAGGGGAACGGTAATGCTAACTATGGCTACACCTTC
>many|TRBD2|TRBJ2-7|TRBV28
CASSENSGIPPYEQYF
TGTGCCAGCAGTGAAAATAGCGGGATACCCCCCTACGAGCAGTACTTC
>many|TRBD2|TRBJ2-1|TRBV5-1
CASSLGLAVHEQFF
TGCGCCAGCAGCTTGGGACTAGCGGTCCATGAGCAGTTCTTC
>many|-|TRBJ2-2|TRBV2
CASSGSWGIGELFF
TGTGCCAGCAGTGGTTCTTGGGGAATCGGGGAGCTGTTTTTT
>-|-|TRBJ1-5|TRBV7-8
CASSLPTTEQPQHF
TGTGCCAGCAGCTTGCCGACGACGGAACAGCCCCAGCATTTT
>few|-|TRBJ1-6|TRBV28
CASTFSGVTSGSPPHF
TGTGCCAGCACTTTCTCCGGGGTAACTAGTGGTTCACCCCCCCACTTT
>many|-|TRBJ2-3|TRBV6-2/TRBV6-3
CASSYLMGAFTDTQYF
TGTGCCAGCAGTTACCTCATGGGGGCTTTCACAGATACGCAGTATTTT
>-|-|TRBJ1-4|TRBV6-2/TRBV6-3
CASSYVRGSQKKLFF
TGTGCCAGCAGTTACGTCAGAGGGTCTCAGAAAAAACTGTTTTTT